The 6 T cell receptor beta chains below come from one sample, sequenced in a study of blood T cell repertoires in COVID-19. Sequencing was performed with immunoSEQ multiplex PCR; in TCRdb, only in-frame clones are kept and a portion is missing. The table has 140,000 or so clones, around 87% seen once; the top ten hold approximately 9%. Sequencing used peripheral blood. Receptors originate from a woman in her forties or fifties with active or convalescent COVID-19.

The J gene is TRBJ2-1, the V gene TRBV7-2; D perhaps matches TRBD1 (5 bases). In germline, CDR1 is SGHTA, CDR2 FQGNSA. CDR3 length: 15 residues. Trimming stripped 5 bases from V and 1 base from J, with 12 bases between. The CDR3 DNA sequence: TGTGCCAGCAGCAATGGGGCCGTTTCCTACAATGAGCAGTTCTTC. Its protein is CASSNGAVSYNEQFF.

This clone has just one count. CDR3 sequence: CASSLTGTNQPQHF. DNA for the CDR3: TGTGCCAGCAGCCTGACAGGGACAAACCAGCCCCAGCATTTT. This rearrangement joins TRBV7-9 to TRBJ1-5, with TRBD1 identical over 7 bases. The J segment lost 7 bases and the V segment lost 5 bases, leaving 8 bases of the junction unmatched. This CDR3 is 14 amino acids long. CDR1 and CDR2 from the germline V gene are SEHNR and FQNEAQ (reference sequence).

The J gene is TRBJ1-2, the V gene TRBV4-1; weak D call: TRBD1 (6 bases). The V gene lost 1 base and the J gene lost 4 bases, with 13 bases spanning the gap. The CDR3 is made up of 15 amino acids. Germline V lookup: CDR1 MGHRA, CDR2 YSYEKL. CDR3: CASSQASSGAYGYTF. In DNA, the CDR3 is TGCGCCAGCAGCCAAGCTTCGTCAGGGGCCTATGGCTACACCTTC.

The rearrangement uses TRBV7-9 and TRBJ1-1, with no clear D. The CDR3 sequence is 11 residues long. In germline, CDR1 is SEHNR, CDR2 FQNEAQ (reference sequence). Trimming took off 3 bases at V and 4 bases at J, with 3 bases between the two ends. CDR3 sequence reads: CASSLSTEAFF. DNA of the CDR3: TGTGCCAGCAGCTTGAGCACTGAAGCTTTCTTT.

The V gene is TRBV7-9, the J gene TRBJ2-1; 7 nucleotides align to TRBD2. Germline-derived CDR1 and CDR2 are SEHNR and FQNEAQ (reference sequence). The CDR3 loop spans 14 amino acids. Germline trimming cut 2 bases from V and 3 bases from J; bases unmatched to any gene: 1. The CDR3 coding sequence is TGTGCCAGCAGCTTATCGGGGGGCTACAATGAGCAGTTCTTC. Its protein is CASSLSGGYNEQFF. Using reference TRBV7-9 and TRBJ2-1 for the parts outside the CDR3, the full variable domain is DTGVSQNPRHKITKRGQNVTFRCDPISEHNRLYWYRQTLGQGPEFLTYFQNEAQLEKSRLLSDRFSAERPKGSFSTLEIQRTEQGDSAMYLCASSLSGGYNEQFFGPGTRLTVL.

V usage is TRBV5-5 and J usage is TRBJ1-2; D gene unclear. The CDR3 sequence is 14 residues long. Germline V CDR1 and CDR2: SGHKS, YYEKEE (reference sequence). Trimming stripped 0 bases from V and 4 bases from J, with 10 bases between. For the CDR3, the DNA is TGTGCCAGCAGCTTGGGTGTACAGATCTATGGCTACACCTTC. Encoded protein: CASSLGVQIYGYTF.